These 20 T cell receptor beta chains originate from one sample sequenced in a study of T cell repertoires and HLA-DP antigens (dated by TCRdb to 2017 to 2018). No cognate antigen is known for these TCRs. Library prep was done by the immunoSEQ multiplex PCR assay. The table was pulled from immuneACCESS by TCRdb, which kept in-frame rearrangements only. Such tables lose some clones; where checked, under half of the loss comes from unresolved V genes, and the rest has no known cause. For this sample there are 85,000 to 90,000 clones; roughly 86% appear just once. 1.7% of the sample goes to the ten largest clones. The sequenced material came from CD4+ T cells from PBMCs. These receptors all come from a man in his fifties or sixties in good health and CMV-seronegative.

The chain links TRBV10-3 to TRBJ1-5, with 9 bases identical to TRBD1. The CDR3 extends over 14 amino acids. The V gene end was trimmed by 3 bases and the J gene end by 7 bases; junction bases not matched to a gene: 4. Looked up from germline, CDR1 is ENHRY and CDR2 is SYGVKD. The CDR3 region is CAISEQGAEQPQHF. The CDR3 region has the DNA TGTGCCATCAGTGAACAGGGGGCGGAACAGCCCCAGCATTTT.

The genes are TRBV6-6 and TRBJ2-5; D possibly matches TRBD1 or TRBD2 (6 bases each). CDR3 size: 15 residues. Germline V gene data show CDR1 as MNHNY and CDR2 as SVGAGI (reference sequence). V was shortened by 3 bases and J by 4 bases, with 15 bases between the two germline ends. The CDR3 reads CASSYYRKGGETQYF. Here the CDR3 DNA reads TGTGCCAGCAGTTATTATCGTAAGGGGGGAGAGACCCAGTACTTC.

The chain couples TRBV4-3 to TRBJ1-1; weak D call: TRBD1 (6 bases). The CDR3 is 17 residues long. CDR1 is LGHNA and CDR2 is YSLEER in the germline V gene. Trimming cost V 1 base and J 4 bases, with 19 bases left between them. In nucleotides, the CDR3 is TGCGCCAGCAGCCAAGTTGCGGGTGGTAGGGGGGGCACTGAAGCTTTCTTT. This encodes CASSQVAGGRGGTEAFF.

V and J are TRBV25-1 and TRBJ2-7; D call uncertain. Trimming shortened V by 5 bases and J by 2 bases, and 7 bases separated the two germline ends. CDR1 and CDR2 (germline): MGHDK, SYGVNS. The CDR3 is 12 amino acids. The CDR3 nucleotides are TGTGCCAGCAGTCACGGAACCTACGAGCAGTACTTC. This codes for CASSHGTYEQYF.

The chain uses TRBV5-1 and TRBJ2-7, with D possibly TRBD2 on 6 matching bases. Germline assignment: CDR1 SGHRS and CDR2 YFSETQ. This CDR3 spans 16 amino acids. V lost 4 bases and J 0 bases, leaving 17 bases between the germline ends. Written as DNA, the CDR3 is TGCGCCAGCAGCCCTTCGACGTCCGGGGGCTCCTACGAGCAGTACTTC. Translation: CASSPSTSGGSYEQYF.

The chain employs TRBV5-1 and TRBJ2-4, with 10 positions matching TRBD2. V was clipped by 3 bases and J by 6 bases; unmatched bases: 6. The CDR3 is 15 residues long. CDR1 is SGHRS, CDR2 YFSETQ, per germline. The CDR3 DNA reads TGCGCCAGCAGCTCTATAGCGGGGGGTAGAAACATTCAGTACTTC. Its protein product is CASSSIAGGRNIQYF.

The chain uses TRBV30 and TRBJ2-1; D ambiguous. Germline-derived CDR1 and CDR2 are GTSNPN and SVGIG (reference sequence). Trimming pared 3 bases from V and 5 bases from J, leaving 11 bases between. This CDR3 is 13 amino acids long. The CDR3 spells CAWSVRRDNEQFF. The DNA of the CDR3 is TGTGCCTGGAGCGTGCGTAGGGACAATGAGCAGTTCTTC. The variable domain in full, with the rest retrieved from reference TRBV30 and TRBJ2-1, is SQTIHQWPATLVQPVGSPLSLECTVEGTSNPNLYWYRQAAGRGLQLLFYSVGIGQISSEVPQNLSASRPQDRQFILSSKKLLLSDSGFYLCAWSVRRDNEQFFGPGTRLTVL.

This clone is a singleton in its sample. The CDR3 loop is CASSHARLAASTDTQYF. The CDR3 DNA reads as TGTGCCAGCAGCCATGCCCGACTAGCTGCTAGCACAGATACGCAGTATTTT. The chain uses TRBV14 and TRBJ2-3; 7 bases match TRBD2. J was trimmed by 0 bases and V by 3 bases; bases with no gene match: 9. Germline assignment: CDR1 SGHDN and CDR2 FVKESK. The CDR3 length is 17 residues.

The chain joins TRBV21-1 to TRBJ2-2. TRBV21-1 is labeled a pseudogene. The CDR3 totals 15 residues. The CDR3 coding sequence is TGTGCCAGCAGCAAACCTGATCCGAACACCGGGGAGCTGTTTTTT. Protein sequence: CASSKPDPNTGELFF.

This clone was seen once. This chain connects TRBV19 to TRBJ2-6, with a weak D call TRBD1 (6 bases). V was trimmed by 0 bases and J by 1 base, leaving 16 bases between them. The CDR3 runs 19 residues. CDR1 is LNHDA and CDR2 is SQIVND in the germline V gene (reference sequence). In DNA form, the CDR3 reads TGTGCCAGTAGTATAGATCTAACAGGGAAATTTTCTGGGGCCAACGTCCTGACTTTC. This codes for CASSIDLTGKFSGANVLTF.

The genes are TRBV21-1 and TRBJ2-7. TRBV21-1 is assigned pseudogene status. The CDR3 runs 15 residues. The chain's CDR3 is CASSKVRTRGYEQYF. DNA of the CDR3: TGTGCCAGCAGCAAAGTAAGGACCAGAGGCTACGAGCAGTACTTC.

The chain couples TRBV18 to TRBJ2-7; D gene unclear. The germline V gene has CDR1 KGHSH and CDR2 LQKENI. This CDR3 is built from 13 residues. Trimming pared 1 base from V and 3 bases from J, leaving 7 bases between. This CDR3 is CASSPQGYYEQYF. The CDR3 DNA follows: TGTGCCAGCTCACCACAGGGATACTACGAGCAGTACTTC.

The genes are TRBV4-2 and TRBJ1-5; perhaps TRBD1 as D (6 bases). CDR3 size: 16 residues. In germline, CDR1 is LGHNA, CDR2 YNFKEQ. V lost 1 base to trimming and J lost 2 bases, with 12 bases between them. The CDR3 spells CASSQGDSGGNQPQHF. DNA for the CDR3: TGTGCCAGCAGCCAAGGGGATTCAGGGGGCAATCAGCCCCAGCATTTT.

The chain employs TRBV5-4 and TRBJ2-2, with TRBD2 identical over 11 bases. The CDR3 covers 16 residues. V trimming: 4 bases; J trimming: 1 base; junction bases outside the gene matches: 3. The germline CDR1 and CDR2 sequences are SGHNT and YYREEE (reference sequence). The CDR3 coding sequence is TGTGCCAGCAGCCCGACTAGCGGGGTGAACACCGGGGAGCTGTTTTTT. This gives the protein CASSPTSGVNTGELFF.

The chain combines TRBV7-2 with TRBJ1-1; D possibly corresponds to TRBD1 (5 bases). The V and J ends lost 5 bases and 3 bases respectively, with 16 bases between them. Germline assignment: CDR1 SGHTA and CDR2 FQGNSA. This CDR3 comprises 15 residues. CDR3 residues: CASSPEWGRDTEAFF. CDR3 nucleotide sequence: TGTGCCAGCAGCCCAGAGTGGGGGAGAGACACTGAAGCTTTCTTT. The full variable domain, with the rest looked up from reference TRBV7-2 and TRBJ1-1, is GAGVSQSPSNKVTEKGKDVELRCDPISGHTALYWYRQSLGQGLEFLIYFQGNSAPDKSGLPSDRFSAERTGGSVSTLTIQRTQQEDSAVYLCASSPEWGRDTEAFFGQGTRLTVV.

The V and J genes are TRBV11-2 and TRBJ2-5, with 14 positions matching TRBD2. The germline V gene encodes CDR1 SGHAT and CDR2 FQNNGV. The CDR3 runs 16 residues. With 6 bases clipped from V and 1 base from J, the junction kept 4 bases outside the gene matches. The CDR3: CASSQTSGGAQETQYF. In DNA form, the CDR3 reads TGTGCCAGCAGTCAGACTAGCGGGGGGGCCCAAGAGACCCAGTACTTC.

Written as DNA, the CDR3 is TGCGCTGGACCAGCGGGGGGGAAAGAGACCCAGTACTTC. Translated, it gives CAGPAGGKETQYF. The chain is built from TRBV4-3 and TRBJ2-5, with 10 bases that match TRBD2. The CDR3 loop spans 13 amino acids. Germline CDR1 and CDR2: LGHNA and YSLEER.

The chain recombines TRBV19 with TRBJ2-5; 9 bases align to TRBD1. This CDR3 contains 15 residues. Germline V gene data show CDR1 as LNHDA and CDR2 as SQIVND (reference sequence). With 2 bases clipped from V and 5 bases from J, the junction kept 6 bases outside the gene matches. The CDR3 is CASSISGTGKETQYF. The CDR3 DNA sequence: TGTGCCAGTAGTATATCTGGGACAGGGAAGGAGACCCAGTACTTC.

CDR3 sequence (DNA): TGTGCCAGCAGTTTAGGGGGACAGGGGTTGAACACTGAAGCTTTCTTT. Protein sequence: CASSLGGQGLNTEAFF. The chain is built from TRBV27 and TRBJ1-1; 10 bases fit TRBD1. Trimming at V came to 2 bases and at J to 0 bases, leaving 3 bases not matched to a gene. From germline, CDR1 is MNHEY and CDR2 SMNVEV (reference sequence). The CDR3 spans 16 residues.

The genes are TRBV18 and TRBJ2-3; D perhaps matches TRBD2 (6 bases). CDR1 and CDR2 (germline): KGHSH, LQKENI. Trimming cost V 1 base and J 4 bases, with 9 bases left between them. The CDR3 is 14 residues long. In DNA form, the CDR3 reads TGTGCCAGCTCACCACTCGCGGGGTCAGATACGCAGTATTTT. Translation gives CASSPLAGSDTQYF.